Below, 8 T cell receptor beta chains from the same sample are listed, as sequenced in a study of cytomegalovirus exposure and HLA in healthy donors. Primers for the PCR totalled 60 Vbeta and 13 Jbeta. Sequenced by immunoSEQ multiplex PCR; TCRdb stores in-frame clones only, minus some. The sample includes under 130,000 clones, approximately 14% of them seen just once. Sequencing used PBMCs. The receptors shown here come from a female donor in good health and CMV-seronegative.

This CDR3 is CASSIAGAQFF. The DNA of the CDR3 is TGTGCCAGTAGTATTGCCGGAGCGCAGTTCTTC. The chain has TRBV19 and TRBJ2-1; no clear D gene. The V gene's germline CDR1 is LNHDA and CDR2 SQIVND (reference sequence). The CDR3 is made up of 11 amino acids. V was clipped by 3 bases and J by 12 bases, with 9 bases between them.

A few counts support this clone. The V gene is TRBV5-6, the J gene TRBJ1-3, with D possibly being TRBD1 (5 bases). V gave up 5 bases and J gave up 0 bases, with 12 bases separating them. The germline gives CDR1 SGHDT, CDR2 YYEEEE. This CDR3 has 15 residues. The CDR3 bases are TGTGCCAGCAGGCAACGACAGAGCTCTGGAAACACCATATATTTT. Translating it yields CASRQRQSSGNTIYF.

This clone was picked up a small number of times. The gene calls are TRBV6-9 and TRBJ2-7, with 10 bases identical to TRBD1. Germline-derived CDR1 and CDR2 are MNHGY and SVAAGI. The CDR3 spans 14 residues. V lost 7 bases and J lost 2; bases outside the gene matches: 5. DNA for the CDR3: TGTGCCAGCAATGCGGGACAGGGGACCTACGAGCAGTACTTC. This encodes CASNAGQGTYEQYF.

A few counts support this clone. CDR3 protein: CASSQGRGSGKLFF. The CDR3 bases are TGCGCCAGCAGCCAAGGAAGGGGTTCAGGAAAACTGTTTTTT. The chain combines TRBV4-3 with TRBJ1-4; tentative D call: TRBD1 (5 bases). Looked up from germline, CDR1 is LGHNA and CDR2 is YSLEER. V was trimmed by 1 base and J by 10 bases, leaving 13 bases between them. The CDR3 is 14 residues long.

This clone occurred a few times. The chain couples TRBV7-3 to TRBJ2-5; 7 nucleotides match TRBD1. CDR3 length: 14 amino acids. V lost 5 bases to trimming and J lost 4 bases; unmatched junction nucleotides: 7. CDR1 SGHTA and CDR2 FQGTGA come from the germline V gene. CDR3 bases: TGTGCCAGCAGCGCCCAGGGGGTCTTAGAGACCCAGTACTTC. The encoded protein is CASSAQGVLETQYF.

This clone was counted only a few times. The chain is built from TRBV23-1 and TRBJ1-5; the match to TRBD1 covers 9 bases. TRBV23-1 is an open reading frame, and its role is uncertain. CDR3 size: 16 residues. Trimming took 6 bases from V and 0 from J; bases not matched to a gene: 6. CDR3 in DNA: TGCGCCAGCAGCCTACAGGGGGCGACTAGCAATCAGCCCCAGCATTTT. This sequence encodes CASSLQGATSNQPQHF.

The rearrangement links TRBV7-2 to TRBJ1-1; 7 nucleotides align to TRBD1. The CDR3 has 15 amino acids. The V segment lost 5 bases and the J segment 4 bases; nucleotides outside the gene matches: 10. CDR1 and CDR2 from the germline V gene are SGHTA and FQGNSA. The CDR3 reads CASSPRQGRGTEAFF. The CDR3 DNA follows: TGTGCCAGCAGCCCGCGACAGGGAAGGGGCACTGAAGCTTTCTTT.

The V call is TRBV29-1, the J call TRBJ2-5; D is possibly TRBD2 (7 bases). Germline loops: CDR1 SQVTM, CDR2 ANQGSEA. The V end lost 7 bases, the J end lost 4 bases, and 19 bases lay between the germline ends. The CDR3 totals 14 residues. CDR3 nucleotide sequence: TGCAGCGCGGGGGGACACCTCAATCGAGAGACCCAGTACTTC. It specifies CSAGGHLNRETQYF.